A selection of T cell receptor beta chains follows, all from one sample in a study of T cells after yellow fever vaccination. TCRdb reanalysed the 5' RACE reads using MiXCR and keeps one entry per CDR3 protein. This sample yields 80,000 to 100,000 distinct CDR3 sequences, of which under 7% are seen a single time; about 41% belongs to the top ten. Sequencing used CD8+ T cells sorted from PBMCs, obtained 10 days after the yellow fever booster vaccination. Receptor source: a man aged 18 to 29 who received the YFV17D yellow fever vaccine. CDR3s include the opening cysteine and the closing phenylalanine or tryptophan. Each record gives: D gene, clone size, V gene, J gene, CDR3 protein, CDR3 DNA. The D gene is left open where the match is weak. Expanded clones are given a class, and other clones once, few, many or no size at all.

.	.	TRBV20-1	TRBJ1-5	CSARAKGDYSNQPQHF	TGCAGTGCTAGAGCAAAGGGAGACTATAGCAATCAGCCCCAGCATTTT
TRBD1	few	TRBV12-3/TRBV12-4	TRBJ2-7	CASSLRDRGSDEQYF	TGTGCCAGCAGTTTGCGGGACAGGGGATCGGACGAGCAGTACTTC
.	.	TRBV6-6	TRBJ1-1	CASSPQSGRTEAFF	TGTGCCAGCAGTCCACAGTCAGGACGCACTGAAGCTTTCTTT
.	.	TRBV12-3/TRBV12-4	TRBJ1-5	CASSAGSSNQPQHF	TGTGCCAGCAGTGCCGGGTCTAGCAATCAGCCCCAGCATTTT
TRBD2	.	TRBV10-3	TRBJ2-5	CAISPAGSQETQYF	TGTGCCATCAGTCCAGCGGGGAGCCAAGAGACCCAGTACTTC
.	.	TRBV4-1	TRBJ1-1	CASSLPPGSSNTEAFF	TGCGCCAGCAGCCTTCCCCCAGGGTCCTCGAACACTGAAGCTTTCTTT
.	many	TRBV20-1	TRBJ2-7	CSAGGRFGSYEQYF	TGCAGTGCTGGGGGACGCTTTGGGTCCTACGAGCAGTACTTC
.	few	TRBV4-1	TRBJ1-1	CASSVTAVPGNTEAFF	TGCGCCAGCAGTGTAACGGCCGTCCCCGGGAACACTGAAGCTTTCTTT
.	.	TRBV5-1	TRBJ2-6	CASTWDTLALEANVLTF	TGCGCCAGCACTTGGGACACCTTAGCTCTGGAGGCCAACGTCCTGACTTTC
TRBD2	few	TRBV7-9	TRBJ2-3	CASSSRLAGGVVDTQYF	TGTGCCAGCAGCTCCAGACTAGCGGGGGGGGTGGTGGATACGCAGTATTTT
TRBD1	.	TRBV7-2	TRBJ2-7	CASSQGVSYEQYF	TGTGCCAGCAGCCAGGGGGTCTCCTACGAGCAGTACTTC
.	.	TRBV6-5	TRBJ2-7	CASRRNTASYEQYF	TGTGCCAGCAGGCGCAATACAGCTTCCTACGAGCAGTACTTC
.	.	TRBV2	TRBJ2-3	CASRAFLLTRSTDTQYF	TGTGCCAGCAGGGCGTTCCTTCTGACTAGATCAACAGATACGCAGTATTTT
.	few	TRBV4-1	TRBJ2-6	CASSQESLLVLTF	TGCGCCAGCAGCCAAGAAAGCCTCCTTGTCCTGACTTTC
.	many	TRBV7-9	TRBJ1-6	CASSLLSGGSPLHF	TGTGCCAGCAGCTTACTGTCCGGAGGATCACCCCTCCACTTT
.	.	TRBV5-1	TRBJ2-7	CASRSRSQGPTYEQYF	TGCGCCAGCAGATCCCGCTCCCAGGGACCCACCTACGAGCAGTACTTC
TRBD2	many	TRBV12-3/TRBV12-4	TRBJ2-2	CASTEAGGLLPGELFF	TGTGCCAGCACTGAAGCGGGAGGGCTCTTACCCGGGGAGCTGTTTTTT
TRBD1	many	TRBV5-1	TRBJ2-4	CASSPGQGNLLAKNIQYF	TGCGCCAGCAGCCCCGGACAGGGGAATCTCCTAGCCAAAAACATTCAGTACTTC
TRBD2	.	TRBV3-1	TRBJ2-1	CASSQVDASGGGINEQFF	TGTGCCAGCAGCCAAGTAGATGCTAGCGGGGGGGGTATCAATGAGCAGTTCTTC
TRBD2	few	TRBV6-6	TRBJ2-2	CASSPGLAGFTGELFF	TGTGCCAGCAGCCCGGGACTAGCGGGGTTCACCGGGGAGCTGTTTTTT
.	.	TRBV6-2/TRBV6-3	TRBJ1-1	CASYFEENWNTEAFF	TGTGCCAGCTATTTTGAAGAGAATTGGAACACTGAAGCTTTCTTT
TRBD1	.	TRBV7-9	TRBJ1-2	CASSLEWDSPYTF	TGTGCCAGCAGCTTAGAATGGGACAGCCCTTACACCTTC
.	.	TRBV15	TRBJ2-5	CATSRAGPRGKETQYF	TGTGCCACCAGCAGAGCTGGACCTCGGGGCAAAGAGACCCAGTACTTC
.	few	TRBV27	TRBJ2-6	CASSAQRAGANVLTF	TGTGCCAGCAGTGCCCAGAGGGCTGGGGCCAACGTCCTGACTTTC
TRBD2	.	TRBV7-9	TRBJ2-1	CASSLSRLAGGPVNNEQFF	TGTGCCAGCAGCTTATCTCGACTAGCGGGGGGGCCAGTCAACAATGAGCAGTTCTTC
TRBD2	.	TRBV5-1	TRBJ2-3	CASSLELGTSGGETDTQYF	TGCGCCAGCAGCTTGGAGTTAGGGACTAGCGGGGGGGAAACAGATACGCAGTATTTT
.	few	TRBV20-1	TRBJ2-2	CSAREAYTGELFF	TGCAGTGCTAGAGAGGCTTACACCGGGGAGCTGTTTTTT
.	few	TRBV14	TRBJ1-6	CASRERRAANSPLHF	TGTGCCAGCAGAGAAAGAAGGGCAGCTAATTCACCCCTCCACTTT
TRBD1	many	TRBV27	TRBJ1-1	CASSLKAGTGGTEAFF	TGTGCCAGCAGTTTAAAGGCCGGGACAGGGGGCACTGAAGCTTTCTTT
.	few	TRBV7-9	TRBJ2-7	CASSLFESGYEQYF	TGTGCCAGCAGCTTATTTGAGTCGGGGTACGAGCAGTACTTC
TRBD2	many	TRBV5-6	TRBJ2-6	CASSPLAGALSGANVLTF	TGTGCCAGCAGCCCACTAGCGGGGGCGCTCTCTGGGGCCAACGTCCTGACTTTC
TRBD1	.	TRBV5-1	TRBJ2-7	CASSLLPGTGTYEQYF	TGCGCCAGCAGCTTGCTCCCCGGGACAGGGACCTACGAGCAGTACTTC
TRBD1	.	TRBV9	TRBJ2-3	CASNYRGREDTQYF	TGTGCCAGCAACTACAGGGGGCGCGAAGATACGCAGTATTTT
.	few	TRBV13	TRBJ1-1	CASSLRGRDTEAFF	TGTGCCAGCAGCTTAAGGGGAAGGGACACTGAAGCTTTCTTT
.	.	TRBV11-2	TRBJ2-1	CASIDAGRSYNEQFF	TGTGCCAGCATAGATGCGGGCCGGAGTTACAATGAGCAGTTCTTC
.	many	TRBV7-9	TRBJ2-1	CASSLDVNEQFF	TGTGCCAGCAGCTTAGATGTAAATGAGCAGTTCTTC
TRBD2	few	TRBV13	TRBJ2-1	CASSSTSGALRFF	TGTGCCAGCAGTTCGACTAGCGGGGCCTTACGGTTCTTC
.	.	TRBV12-5	TRBJ2-1	CASGLYSGYNEQFF	TGTGCTAGTGGTTTGTATTCAGGCTACAATGAGCAGTTCTTC
.	.	TRBV19	TRBJ2-7	CASSIDQYEQYF	TGTGCCAGTAGTATAGATCAATACGAGCAGTACTTC
TRBD2	few	TRBV7-2	TRBJ2-1	CASMDSGGDVYNEQFF	TGTGCCAGCATGGATAGCGGGGGGGATGTATACAATGAGCAGTTCTTC
.	.	TRBV27	TRBJ1-5	CASGPSGGGNQPQHF	TGTGCCAGCGGCCCATCGGGGGGCGGCAATCAGCCCCAGCATTTT
.	few	TRBV15	TRBJ2-3	CATAPGQSSTDTQYF	TGTGCCACCGCACCGGGGCAGTCTAGCACAGATACGCAGTATTTT
.	many	TRBV12-3/TRBV12-4	TRBJ1-5	CASSFRGGNQPQHF	TGTGCCAGCAGTTTTAGGGGGGGCAATCAGCCCCAGCATTTT
.	few	TRBV7-9	TRBJ2-7	CASSRGGDSGGEQYF	TGTGCCAGCAGCCGAGGCGGAGACTCCGGAGGCGAGCAGTACTTC
.	.	TRBV12-3/TRBV12-4	TRBJ2-3	CASTLGRPFTDTQYF	TGTGCCAGCACTCTCGGACGACCCTTCACAGATACGCAGTATTTT